This T cell receptor beta chain stems from a study of cytomegalovirus exposure and HLA in healthy donors. Study-wide results and caveats: According to reports, the classifier identified cytomegalovirus status with high specificity and sensitivity. Specific recognition of CMV antigens was confirmed in vitro for a few chains (all CMV-associated).

This clone was seen only once. The antigen remains unidentified. This table comes from immunoSEQ multiplex PCR, and its TCRdb copy is limited to in-frame clones, with some not included. Here the sample spans approximately 260,000 clones, around 86% being singletons. Sample: PBMCs. This TCR was sampled from a woman under 40 in good health and CMV-seropositive.

CDR3 loop: CASRKDRGNTIYF. The DNA of the CDR3 is TGTGCCAGCCGGAAGGACAGAGGAAACACCATATATTTT. This chain links TRBV6-5 with TRBJ1-3, with D perhaps matching TRBD1 (6 bases). The V gene's germline CDR1 is MNHEY and CDR2 SVGAGI. Trimming took off 8 bases at V and 4 bases at J, with 12 bases between the two ends. The CDR3 sequence is 13 residues long.